Listed here are 16 T cell receptor beta chains from one sample, sequenced in a study of Graves' ophthalmopathy and Graves' hyperthyroidism. Scientists amplified the TCR beta CDR3 regions from RNA transcripts. Following a first-round RT-PCR that used HTBI primers, a second-round multiplex PCR was carried out. TCRdb independently ran MiXCR on the multiplex PCR reads; one entry per CDR3 protein. The sample comprises around 670,000 distinct CDR3 sequences, roughly 41% of which are singletons, and approximately 43% rests with the top ten. Source material: peripheral blood. The receptor set was obtained from an adult man with Graves' ophthalmopathy.

Remarks on this clonotype: At one of its ends the junction is not consistent with the germline gene, which may arise from a read error. The chain carries TRBV10-2 and TRBJ1-5, with a possible D match to TRBD1 (5 bases). The CDR3 sequence is 15 residues long. Germline loops: CDR1 WSHSY, CDR2 SAAADI. The CDR3, as DNA: TGTGCCAGCTCCTGGGCCGGGGGTCAGGATCAGCCCCAGCATTTT. It codes for CASSWAGGQDQPQHF.

This clonotype turned up a few times. The V gene is TRBV7-2, the J gene TRBJ1-4; TRBD1 agrees at 10 bases. The trim removed 3 bases at V and 11 bases at J, leaving 6 bases unmatched. The CDR3 consists of 14 residues. Germline V CDR1 and CDR2: SGHTA, FQGNSA. For the CDR3, the DNA is TGTGCCAGCAGCTTCGACAGGGGGCGCGGGAAACTGTTTTTT. Protein sequence: CASSFDRGRGKLFF. Combining the CDR3 with reference TRBV7-2 and TRBJ1-4 gives the whole variable domain GAGVSQSPSNKVTEKGKDVELRCDPISGHTALYWYRQSLGQGLEFLIYFQGNSAPDKSGLPSDRFSAERTGGSVSTLTIQRTQQEDSAVYLCASSFDRGRGKLFFGSGTQLSVL.

The chain couples TRBV2 to TRBJ1-2; 7 positions agree with TRBD1. The germline V gene has CDR1 SNHLY and CDR2 FYNNEI. V dropped 7 bases and J dropped 6; count of bases not matched to a gene: 20. This CDR3 contains 17 residues. CDR3 amino acids: CASTQKLWTGFGHGYTF. CDR3 DNA: TGTGCCAGCACCCAAAAGCTCTGGACAGGTTTTGGGCATGGCTACACCTTC. Full variable domain (rest looked up from reference TRBV2 and TRBJ1-2): EPEVTQTPSHQVTQMGQEVILRCVPISNHLYFYWYRQILGQKVEFLVSFYNNEISEKSEIFDDQFSVERPDGSNFTLKIRSTKLEDSAMYFCASTQKLWTGFGHGYTFGSGTRLTVV.

Only a few counts were recorded for this clonotype. The chain employs TRBV19 and TRBJ2-7; TRBD1 matches at 10 bases. Germline V gives CDR1 LNHDA, CDR2 SQIVND (reference sequence). Germline trimming cut 3 bases from V and 5 bases from J; bases unmatched to any gene: 4. The CDR3 covers 14 residues. The CDR3 loop reads CASSIPGQGNEQYF. As DNA, the CDR3 is TGTGCCAGTAGTATTCCGGGACAGGGGAACGAGCAGTACTTC.

This clonotype has only a few counts. The chain has TRBV14 and TRBJ2-2, with 7 positions matching TRBD2. The CDR3 covers 16 residues. From germline, CDR1 is SGHDN and CDR2 FVKESK. V was pared by 0 bases and J by 3 bases, with 4 bases of the junction left unmatched. The CDR3 DNA reads as TGTGCCAGCAGCCAAGATGGGAGGGCCCACACCGGGGAGCTGTTTTTT. Residues: CASSQDGRAHTGELFF.

This clonotype was found a few times. The CDR3 DNA sequence: TGTGCCAGCAGCTTGACAGTAAGAAGCGAGCAGTACTTC. Residues: CASSLTVRSEQYF. This chain links TRBV7-9 with TRBJ2-7; D perhaps matches TRBD1 (5 bases). Trimming removed 3 bases at V and 6 bases at J, with 12 bases between. Germline assignment: CDR1 SEHNR and CDR2 FQNEAQ (reference sequence). This CDR3 has 13 amino acids.

V usage is TRBV25-1 and J usage is TRBJ1-6; 7 nucleotides align to TRBD1. V lost 6 bases and J lost 9; bases outside the gene matches: 11. CDR3 size: 15 residues. Per the germline V gene, CDR1 is MGHDK and CDR2 is SYGVNS. Written as DNA, the CDR3 is TGTGCCAGCAGCGTCGGACAGGATCCAAGTTCACCCCTCCACTTT. Translating it yields CASSVGQDPSSPLHF. Full variable domain (remainder filled in from reference TRBV25-1 and TRBJ1-6): EADIYQTPRYLVIGTGKKITLECSQTMGHDKMYWYQQDPGMELHLIHYSYGVNSTEKGDLSSESTVSRIRTEHFPLTLESARPSHTSQYLCASSVGQDPSSPLHFGNGTRLTVT.

This clonotype showed up just a few times. The chain couples TRBV11-2 to TRBJ2-7; 8 bases align to TRBD2. Germline loops: CDR1 SGHAT, CDR2 FQNNGV. The CDR3 consists of 14 residues. The V gene end was trimmed by 5 bases and the J gene end by 6 bases; junction bases not matched to a gene: 9. CDR3 in DNA: TGTGCCAGCAGCCATCCGGGGGGGTTCGTCGAGCAGTACTTC. Translating gives CASSHPGGFVEQYF.

This clonotype was seen many times. The chain carries TRBV10-3 and TRBJ1-1, with D possibly TRBD1 on 5 matching bases. V was cut by 0 bases and J by 1 base, with 6 bases left in between. Germline CDR1 reads ENHRY; CDR2 reads SYGVKD. The CDR3 spans 14 residues. The CDR3 reads CAISESGGNTEAFF. The DNA for the CDR3 is TGTGCCATCAGTGAGTCTGGGGGGAACACTGAAGCTTTCTTT.

The chain links TRBV5-1 to TRBJ2-5, with 8 bases identical to TRBD1. Germline CDR1 reads SGHRS; CDR2 reads YFSETQ. CDR3 size: 16 residues. V trimming: 3 bases; J trimming: 5 bases; junction bases outside the gene matches: 12. The DNA of the CDR3 is TGCGCCAGCAGCTCGCATACAGGGGGAGTTGGGGAGACCCAGTACTTC. Protein sequence: CASSSHTGGVGETQYF.

The table lists this clonotype with a count of one. This chain joins TRBV29-1 and TRBJ2-3; TRBD1 is a possible D gene (5 bases). V was clipped by 6 bases and J by 1 base, with 11 bases between them. Germline V gene sequence: CDR1 SQVTM, CDR2 ANQGSEA. The CDR3 covers 13 residues. Here the CDR3 reads CSVATGGTDTQYF. As DNA, the CDR3 is TGCAGCGTCGCTACAGGAGGCACAGATACGCAGTATTTT.

This clonotype was seen repeatedly, ten times or more. V usage is TRBV4-2 and J usage is TRBJ1-2; 9 positions agree with TRBD1. The CDR3 sequence is 14 residues long. J lost 6 bases, V lost 1 base, and 3 bases had no gene match. The V gene's germline CDR1 is LGHNA and CDR2 YNFKEQ. DNA of the CDR3: TGTGCCAGCAGCCAAGGGGACAGGGAAGATGGCTACACCTTC. This translates into CASSQGDREDGYTF.

This clonotype was recorded a few times. V is TRBV7-9 and J is TRBJ2-2, with 8 bases that match TRBD1. The CDR3 extends over 14 amino acids. Germline assignment: CDR1 SEHNR and CDR2 FQNEAQ (reference sequence). The V and J ends lost 5 bases and 6 bases, in that order; junction bases with no gene match: 5. CDR3 amino acids: CASSTQQGAGELFF. CDR3 DNA: TGTGCCAGCAGCACGCAACAGGGGGCCGGGGAGCTGTTTTTT. Drawing the rest from reference TRBV7-9 and TRBJ2-2, the complete variable domain is DTGVSQNPRHKITKRGQNVTFRCDPISEHNRLYWYRQTLGQGPEFLTYFQNEAQLEKSRLLSDRFSAERPKGSFSTLEIQRTEQGDSAMYLCASSTQQGAGELFFGEGSRLTVL.

The rearrangement joins TRBV7-9 to TRBJ2-7; 12 bases are shared with TRBD1. After removal of 2 bases from V and 2 bases from J, the junction contained 13 bases not matched to a gene. Germline values: CDR1 SEHNR, CDR2 FQNEAQ (reference sequence). The CDR3 is 19 residues long. CDR3 DNA sequence: TGTGCCAGCAGCTTAAACCCTTCCGGGACAGGGGGCCCTCCCTACGAGCAGTACTTC. Protein product: CASSLNPSGTGGPPYEQYF. Based on the CDR3 plus reference TRBV7-9 and TRBJ2-7, the full variable domain is DTGVSQNPRHKITKRGQNVTFRCDPISEHNRLYWYRQTLGQGPEFLTYFQNEAQLEKSRLLSDRFSAERPKGSFSTLEIQRTEQGDSAMYLCASSLNPSGTGGPPYEQYFGPGTRLTVT.

V usage is TRBV2 and J usage is TRBJ1-2; 11 bases align to TRBD1. V lost 6 bases and J lost 8; bases outside the gene matches: 5. The CDR3 runs 13 residues. The germline V gene encodes CDR1 SNHLY and CDR2 FYNNEI. CDR3 sequence (DNA): TGTGCCAGCAGAGACGGACAGGGGGCGGGCTACACCTTC. It is translated as CASRDGQGAGYTF. The whole variable domain, filled in from reference TRBV2 and TRBJ1-2, reads EPEVTQTPSHQVTQMGQEVILRCVPISNHLYFYWYRQILGQKVEFLVSFYNNEISEKSEIFDDQFSVERPDGSNFTLKIRSTKLEDSAMYFCASRDGQGAGYTFGSGTRLTVV.

This clonotype came up a few times. Here the CDR3 reads CASSIRTGGPNQPQHF. The CDR3, as DNA: TGTGCCAGTAGTATTAGAACAGGGGGACCCAATCAGCCCCAGCATTTT. The chain joins TRBV19 to TRBJ1-5; 8 bases are shared with TRBD1. V lost 3 bases and J lost 3; bases outside the gene matches: 7. CDR3 length: 16 residues. CDR1 is LNHDA, CDR2 SQIVND, per germline (reference sequence).